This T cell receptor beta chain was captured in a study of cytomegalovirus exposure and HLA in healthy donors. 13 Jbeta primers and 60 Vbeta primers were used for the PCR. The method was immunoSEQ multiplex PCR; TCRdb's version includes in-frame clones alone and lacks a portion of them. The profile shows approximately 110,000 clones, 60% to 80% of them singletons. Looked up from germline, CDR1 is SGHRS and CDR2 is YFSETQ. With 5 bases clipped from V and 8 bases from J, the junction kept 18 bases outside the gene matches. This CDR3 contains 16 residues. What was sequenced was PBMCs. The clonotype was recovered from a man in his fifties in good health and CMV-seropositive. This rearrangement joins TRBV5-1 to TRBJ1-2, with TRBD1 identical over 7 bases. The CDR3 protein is CASSSLAGTEVKGYTF. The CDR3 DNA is TGCGCCAGCAGTTCCCTGGCGGGGACAGAGGTTAAGGGCTACACCTTC.